This T cell receptor beta chain was identified during a study of CD8+ T cells in alopecia areata. About the research overall: Skin grafts from roughly 6-12-month-old C3H/HeJ donors with spontaneous alopecia were placed on approximately 7-10-week-old female C3H/HeJ mice. General study findings and limits: Patients displayed less clarity in TCR sharing than mice, a finding possibly related to HLA.

Reverse transcribed after extraction, RNA yielded cDNA as the sequencing template. Generated by immunoSEQ multiplex PCR, the TCRdb table keeps only in-frame clones and is missing some. Recorded here are 200,000 to 300,000 clones, none singletons. The authors sorted pooled cutaneous lymph node cells using CD4, CD8alpha, NKG2D, NKG2ACE and other markers. The CDR3 extends over 16 amino acids. Unmatched junction bases numbered 4, after V lost 2 bases and J lost 0 bases. Germline V gene sequence: CDR1 LGHNA, CDR2 YSYQKL. Turning to this clone: The antigen remains unidentified. These gene names are mouse names. The read ends 4 residues early relative to the CDR3; the germline J gene fills the gap.

The chain employs TRBV2 and TRBJ2-1; 7 bases map to TRBD2. This sequence was found in a C3H/HeJ mouse with alopecia areata. This line is of MHC haplotype H2-k. Sequencing input: CD4+ T cells sorted from a lymph node. CDR3 DNA (partial): TGTGCCAGCAGCCAACAGCTGGGGGATAACTATGCT. Protein sequence: CASSQQLGDNYA. The whole CDR3 sequence is CASSQQLGDNYAEQFF.